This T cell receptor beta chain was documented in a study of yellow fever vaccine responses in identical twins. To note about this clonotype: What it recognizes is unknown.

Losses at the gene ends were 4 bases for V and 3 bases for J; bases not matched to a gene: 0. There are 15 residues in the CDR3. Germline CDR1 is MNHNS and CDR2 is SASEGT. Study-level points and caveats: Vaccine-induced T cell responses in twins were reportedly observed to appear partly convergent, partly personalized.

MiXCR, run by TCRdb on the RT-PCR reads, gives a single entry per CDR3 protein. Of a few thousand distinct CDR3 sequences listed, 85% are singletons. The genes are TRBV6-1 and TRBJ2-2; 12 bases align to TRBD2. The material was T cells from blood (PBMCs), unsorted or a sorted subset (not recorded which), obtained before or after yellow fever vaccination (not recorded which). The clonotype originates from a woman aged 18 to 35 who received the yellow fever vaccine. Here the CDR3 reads CASSGTSGDTGELFF. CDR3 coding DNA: TGTGCCAGCAGTGGGACTAGCGGGGACACCGGGGAGCTGTTTTTT.